The 29 T cell receptor beta chains reported below all come from one sample, sequenced in a study of T cells in Graves' hyperthyroidism and ophthalmopathy. The TCR beta CDR3 regions underwent amplification using RNA transcripts as the source. The study used the HTBI primer set for a first-round RT-PCR of the TCR CDR3. TCRdb reanalysed the multiplex PCR reads using MiXCR and keeps one entry per CDR3 protein. The sample lists approximately 590,000 distinct CDR3 sequences, roughly 14% occurring once. Sequencing was carried out using blood. The receptors were sampled from a woman aged 25 to 45 with Graves' hyperthyroidism.

At least ten counts were recorded for this clonotype. The chain combines TRBV6-1 with TRBJ1-1; 8 bases line up with TRBD1. V was pared by 7 bases and J by 0 bases, with 4 bases of the junction left unmatched. The CDR3 is 14 amino acids. From germline, CDR1 is MNHNS and CDR2 SASEGT. CDR3 nucleotides: TGTGCCAGCACTGAGGACAGGGTGAACACTGAAGCTTTCTTT. Amino acid sequence: CASTEDRVNTEAFF.

The V and J genes are TRBV5-1 and TRBJ2-6; a weak D match, TRBD1 (6 bases). The germline V and J ends were trimmed by 6 bases and 4 bases, with 14 bases remaining between them. The CDR3 has 15 amino acids. Germline loops: CDR1 SGHRS, CDR2 YFSETQ. The CDR3 sequence: CASTLGGSGANVLTF. The CDR3 DNA follows: TGCGCCAGCACGTTAGGGGGATCCGGGGCCAACGTCCTGACTTTC.

On this clonotype itself: This may arise from a read error, as a much more abundant clone is one base away. The chain joins TRBV7-2 to TRBJ2-1, with D hard to call. The CDR3 has 15 residues. The germline V gene has CDR1 SGHTA and CDR2 FQGNSA. V lost 2 bases to trimming and J lost 9 bases, with 17 bases between them. CDR3 amino acids: CASSLYPIASFEQFF. For the CDR3, the DNA is TGTGCCAGCAGCTTATACCCCATTGCAAGCTTTGAGCAGTTCTTC.

In this sample, this clonotype turned up once. It may be a read error: a sequence one base away is much more abundant. This chain links TRBV6-2 or TRBV6-3 with TRBJ2-3; TRBD2 aligns across 7 bases. The germline V gene has CDR1 MNHEY and CDR2 SVGEGT. V was pared by 5 bases and J by 3 bases, with 5 bases of the junction left unmatched. The CDR3 runs to 14 residues. This CDR3 is CASSHLADTDTQYF. Written as DNA, the CDR3 is TGTGCCAGCAGTCATCTAGCGGATACAGATACGCAGTATTTT.

This clonotype showed up many times. The gene calls are TRBV28 and TRBJ2-3; 10 positions match TRBD2. The CDR3 runs to 17 residues. V lost 6 bases to trimming and J lost 1 base; unmatched junction nucleotides: 10. Germline CDR1 MDHEN, CDR2 SYDVKM. The CDR3 loop reads CASRFASGRGGTDTQYF. The CDR3 region has the DNA TGTGCCAGCAGGTTCGCTAGCGGGAGAGGCGGCACAGATACGCAGTATTTT.

This clonotype was detected ten times or more. This rearrangement joins TRBV5-1 to TRBJ2-3; weak D call: TRBD2 (5 bases). CDR3 length: 14 amino acids. Germline V CDR1 and CDR2: SGHRS, YFSETQ. Trimming left V 2 bases short and J 3 bases short, with 10 bases between. The CDR3 nucleotides read TGCGCCAGCAGCTTAGCGGCAAATACAGATACGCAGTATTTT. It specifies CASSLAANTDTQYF.

The DNA for the CDR3 is TGTGCCAGCAGTTACTCACTCGCGACTAGCCGGGACACAGATACGCAGTATTTT. This gives the protein CASSYSLATSRDTDTQYF. The genes are TRBV6-6 and TRBJ2-3, with 7 bases identical to TRBD2. The CDR3 is made up of 18 amino acids. Germline V lookup: CDR1 MNHNY, CDR2 SVGAGI (reference sequence). V shed 0 bases and J 2 bases; nucleotides not matched to a gene: 11.

V usage is TRBV5-1 and J usage is TRBJ2-5; D is unclear. The germline V and J ends were trimmed by 4 bases and 4 bases, with 14 bases remaining between them. Germline values: CDR1 SGHRS, CDR2 YFSETQ. CDR3 length: 14 residues. This CDR3 is CASSILTSSETQYF. The CDR3 nucleotides are TGCGCCAGCAGCATCTTGACAAGCTCAGAGACCCAGTACTTC.

Only a few counts were recorded for this clonotype. The chain employs TRBV24-1 and TRBJ2-5, with 7 bases identical to TRBD1. The V gene's germline CDR1 is KGHDR and CDR2 SFDVKD. The CDR3 is 14 residues long. V lost 3 bases and J lost 4; bases outside the gene matches: 4. The CDR3 is CATSDQDRIETQYF. The CDR3 nucleotides read TGTGCCACCAGTGATCAGGACAGGATAGAGACCCAGTACTTC.

This clonotype was recorded a few times. This sequence joins TRBV20-1 and TRBJ2-1, with D perhaps assigned TRBD1 or TRBD2 (7 bases each). V was clipped by 1 base and J by 4 bases, with 32 bases between them. There are 21 residues in the CDR3. Germline CDR1 DFQATT, CDR2 SNEGSKA (reference sequence). CDR3 bases: TGCAGTGCTAGAGCGCTTCCGGGACAGTCTACACTAGCGACGCAGTACAATGAGCAGTTCTTC. As protein: CSARALPGQSTLATQYNEQFF.

The CDR3 here is CSVEGRGGQGYEQFF. The CDR3 region has the DNA TGCAGCGTTGAGGGGCGGGGCGGTCAGGGATATGAGCAGTTCTTC. The chain uses TRBV29-1 and TRBJ2-1; D might be TRBD2 (6 bases). The CDR3 runs 15 residues. Trimming removed 3 bases from V and 8 bases from J, with 20 bases in between. From germline, CDR1 is SQVTM and CDR2 ANQGSEA.

This clonotype was detected many times. The V call is TRBV7-9, the J call TRBJ2-2; possibly TRBD1 for D (5 bases). V was trimmed by 8 bases and J by 0 bases, leaving 13 bases between them. Germline values: CDR1 SEHNR, CDR2 FQNEAQ (reference sequence). This CDR3 spans 15 amino acids. CDR3 bases: TGTGCCAGCCGAGACAGCTTCACGAACACCGGGGAGCTGTTTTTT. This encodes CASRDSFTNTGELFF.

In DNA, the CDR3 is TGTGCCAGCAGACGGGACGGCATCACAGATACGCAGTATTTT. Its translation: CASRRDGITDTQYF. The chain uses TRBV6-1 and TRBJ2-3; D possibly matches TRBD1 or TRBD2 (5 bases each). V dropped 6 bases and J dropped 2 bases, with 12 bases sitting between them. In germline, CDR1 is MNHNS, CDR2 SASEGT. This CDR3 is built from 14 residues.

This clonotype was seen ten or more times. This rearrangement joins TRBV5-5 to TRBJ2-1; 11 bases align to TRBD2. Germline lookup yields CDR1 SGHKS and CDR2 YYEKEE (reference sequence). V gave up 0 bases and J gave up 8 bases; unmatched junction bases: 7. This CDR3 is 16 amino acids long. This chain's CDR3 is CASSLGRLAGRYEQFF. In DNA form, the CDR3 reads TGTGCCAGCAGCTTGGGACGACTAGCGGGACGGTATGAGCAGTTCTTC.

The table lists this clonotype with a few counts. This chain's CDR3 is CASSLGVNRGSYEQYF. Written as DNA, the CDR3 is TGCGCCAGCAGCTTGGGGGTGAACAGGGGATCCTACGAGCAGTACTTC. The rearrangement joins TRBV5-1 to TRBJ2-7; TRBD1 matches at 7 bases. With 0 bases clipped from V and 1 base from J, the junction kept 7 bases outside the gene matches. Germline loops: CDR1 SGHRS, CDR2 YFSETQ. CDR3 length: 16 residues.

V is TRBV28 and J is TRBJ1-1, with 9 bases that match TRBD1. Germline V CDR1 and CDR2: MDHEN, SYDVKM. The CDR3 is made up of 12 amino acids. J was trimmed by 10 bases and V by 4 bases; bases with no gene match: 4. CDR3 bases: TGTGCCAGCAGTTCCCAACAGGGGGCAGCTTTCTTT. It yields the protein CASSSQQGAAFF.

This clonotype has only a few counts. The rearrangement joins TRBV3-1 to TRBJ2-2; a possible D gene is TRBD1 (6 bases). The V and J ends lost 1 base and 6 bases respectively, with 12 bases between them. Germline-derived CDR1 and CDR2 are LGHDT and YNNKEL (reference sequence). The CDR3 has 15 residues. The DNA of the CDR3 is TGTGCCAGCAGCCAAGGGGGACAACTCCCCGGGGAGCTGTTTTTT. Protein product: CASSQGGQLPGELFF.

There are a few counts of this clonotype. The chain joins TRBV9 to TRBJ1-2, with 9 bases that match TRBD1. This CDR3 has 17 amino acids. The germline CDR1 and CDR2 sequences are SGDLS and YYNGEE. V trimming: 0 bases; J trimming: 4 bases; junction bases outside the gene matches: 10. In DNA, the CDR3 is TGTGCCAGCAGCGTAGGAGTGTCGGGACAGGGTACCTATGGCTACACCTTC. Its protein is CASSVGVSGQGTYGYTF.

This clonotype was seen many times. The CDR3: CARTISQGATGELFF. The CDR3 nucleotides are TGTGCCAGGACAATCTCCCAGGGTGCGACCGGGGAGCTGTTTTTT. The chain uses TRBV2 and TRBJ2-2; D is perhaps TRBD1 (5 bases). The CDR3 has 15 residues. V shed 9 bases and J shed 5 bases, with 19 bases lying between them. Germline V CDR1 and CDR2: SNHLY, FYNNEI. The whole variable domain, remainder taken from reference TRBV2 and TRBJ2-2, is EPEVTQTPSHQVTQMGQEVILRCVPISNHLYFYWYRQILGQKVEFLVSFYNNEISEKSEIFDDQFSVERPDGSNFTLKIRSTKLEDSAMYFCARTISQGATGELFFGEGSRLTVL.

This clonotype was seen repeatedly, ten times or more. This chain connects TRBV3-1 to TRBJ1-6; D not resolved. Germline values: CDR1 LGHDT, CDR2 YNNKEL (reference sequence). The CDR3 totals 13 residues. Trimming shortened V by 6 bases and J by 7 bases, and 10 bases separated the two germline ends. CDR3 residues: CASSPVSNSPLHF. The CDR3 region has the DNA TGTGCCAGCAGTCCAGTTTCAAATTCACCCCTCCACTTT.

In DNA form, the CDR3 reads TGCGCCAGCAGCCAAGGGGCCGTCCTGAATGGTGGGAATGAGCAGTTCTTC. Residues: CASSQGAVLNGGNEQFF. J is TRBJ2-1 and V is TRBV4-1, with unresolved D. CDR1 and CDR2 from the germline V gene are MGHRA and YSYEKL. V was pared by 1 base and J by 7 bases, with 20 bases between. The CDR3 runs to 17 residues.

The gene calls are TRBV6-8 and TRBJ2-2; 12 bases map to TRBD1. The germline gives CDR1 MNHGY, CDR2 SAAAGT. The CDR3 spans 14 residues. V shed 8 bases, J shed 7 bases, and the junction held 5 bases outside the gene matches. The DNA for the CDR3 is TGTGCCAGCGCCGGGACAGGGGGCAACGGGGAGCTGTTTTTT. This translates into CASAGTGGNGELFF.

The CDR3 reads CSATLRRRGNYGYTF. The DNA of the CDR3 is TGCAGTGCTACCCTACGCCGTCGGGGTAACTATGGCTACACCTTC. The chain couples TRBV20-1 to TRBJ1-2; D gene uncertain. The V end lost 4 bases, the J end lost 1 base, and 16 bases lay between the germline ends. In germline, CDR1 is DFQATT, CDR2 SNEGSKA (reference sequence). The CDR3 extends over 15 amino acids.

This clonotype has a count of ten or more. This chain links TRBV27 with TRBJ2-7; TRBD2 matches at 10 bases. Germline V CDR1 and CDR2: MNHEY, SMNVEV (reference sequence). CDR3 size: 16 residues. V was clipped by 5 bases and J by 0 bases; unmatched bases: 7. CDR3 sequence reads: CASSPTPSGSSYEQYF. The CDR3, as DNA: TGTGCCAGCAGTCCCACCCCTAGCGGGAGCTCCTACGAGCAGTACTTC.

Only a few counts were recorded for this clonotype. The rearrangement joins TRBV6-5 to TRBJ1-1; possibly TRBD1 for D (5 bases). CDR1 is MNHEY and CDR2 is SVGAGI in the germline V gene. CDR3 length: 16 amino acids. V lost 1 base and J 1 base, leaving 13 bases between the germline ends. The CDR3 DNA follows: TGTGCCAGCAGTTACTACGGGGGGATAAAGAACACTGAAGCTTTCTTT. It is translated as CASSYYGGIKNTEAFF.

This chain links TRBV3-1 with TRBJ2-2, with D hard to call. The germline V gene encodes CDR1 LGHDT and CDR2 YNNKEL (reference sequence). The germline V and J ends were trimmed by 6 bases and 10 bases, with 9 bases remaining between them. This CDR3 is 11 amino acids long. This CDR3 is CASSVAVELFF. DNA of the CDR3: TGTGCCAGCAGTGTGGCCGTGGAGCTGTTTTTT.

As for this clonotype: A much larger clone lies a single base off, so this may be a read error. This chain links TRBV2 with TRBJ2-7; TRBD2 is a possible D gene (6 bases). TRBJ2-1 matches the DNA end more closely, so the J call is doubtful. The CDR3 contains 15 residues. Germline lookup yields CDR1 SNHLY and CDR2 FYNNEI. CDR3 sequence (DNA): TGTGCCAGCAGCCCAGCGGTTGCTACTAGCTACGAGCAGTTCTTC. Its translation: CASSPAVATSYEQFF.

This clonotype was detected only a few times. This chain uses TRBV5-1 with TRBJ2-2; 10 bases agree with TRBD1. Germline values: CDR1 SGHRS, CDR2 YFSETQ. CDR3 length: 18 amino acids. The V segment lost 0 bases and the J segment 1 base; nucleotides outside the gene matches: 6. The CDR3 loop is CASSLGWTGGLNTGELFF. The CDR3 coding sequence is TGCGCCAGCAGCTTGGGTTGGACAGGGGGACTGAACACCGGGGAGCTGTTTTTT.

The chain has TRBV28 and TRBJ2-2, with D possibly matching TRBD1 (6 bases). CDR1 and CDR2 (germline): MDHEN, SYDVKM. The CDR3 has 15 amino acids. V was pared by 5 bases and J by 4 bases, with 14 bases between. CDR3 nucleotide sequence: TGTGCCAGCAGTCGGACAGTTGATGTCACCGGGGAGCTGTTTTTT. Protein sequence: CASSRTVDVTGELFF.